This passage covers 17 T cell receptor beta chains from one sample sequenced in a study of control samples from healthy donors and cancer patients (TCRdb year 2020). Libraries came from the immunoSEQ multiplex PCR assay. TCRdb holds this immuneACCESS table with in-frame rearrangements only. Some clones are missing; in checked studies, unresolved V genes explain under half, and the rest has no known cause. Here the sample has roughly 80,000 clones; 70% to 90% occur a single time. The ten largest clones represent roughly 5% of the sample. Material: blood. All receptors come from a woman aged 50 to 60 in good health.

J is TRBJ1-2 and V is TRBV5-1; D remains ambiguous. V dropped 0 bases and J dropped 8 bases, with 8 bases sitting between them. The V gene's germline CDR1 is SGHRS and CDR2 YFSETQ. The CDR3 is made up of 12 amino acids. The CDR3 region has the DNA TGCGCCAGCAGCTTGGCCAGCGAGGGCTACACCTTC. Translation gives CASSLASEGYTF.

The chain uses TRBV30 and TRBJ1-6, with D unresolved. This CDR3 is built from 13 residues. Germline V gene lookup returns CDR1 GTSNPN and CDR2 SVGIG (reference sequence). The V gene lost 6 bases and the J gene lost 7 bases, with 13 bases spanning the gap. CDR3 amino acids: CACQTGKNSPLHF. The CDR3 region has the DNA TGTGCCTGCCAAACGGGGAAGAATTCACCCCTCCACTTT.

About this clone itself: This CDR3 is missing its conserved last phenylalanine or tryptophan, likely due to a read error. Because the CDR3's place on the DNA is in doubt, the DNA is left out and the CDR3 is given as listed by TCRdb. J is TRBJ1-2 and V is TRBV9. Per germline, CDR1 SGDLS and CDR2 YYNGEE. The CDR3 is 10 residues long, counting both termini. CDR3 loop: CASSAPGPTG.

This chain connects TRBV29-1 to TRBJ1-2; D is unresolved. V was clipped by 2 bases and J by 5 bases, with 9 bases between them. The CDR3 is made up of 12 amino acids. Germline V gene data show CDR1 as SQVTM and CDR2 as ANQGSEA. This CDR3 is CSVESQNYGYTF. As DNA, the CDR3 is TGCAGCGTTGAATCCCAGAATTATGGCTACACCTTC.

The J gene is TRBJ2-1, the V gene TRBV3-1 (or the pseudogene TRBV3-2); 11 bases match TRBD2. This CDR3 is 14 amino acids long. The V gene end was trimmed by 5 bases and the J gene end by 6 bases; junction bases not matched to a gene: 3. The germline V gene encodes CDR1 LGHDT and CDR2 YNNKEL (reference sequence). The CDR3 spells CASSGLAGRNEQFF. CDR3 sequence (DNA): TGTGCCAGCAGCGGACTAGCGGGCCGCAATGAGCAGTTCTTC.

This chain connects TRBV7-9 to TRBJ2-1; the match to TRBD1 covers 9 bases. V shed 5 bases, J shed 12 bases, and the junction held 23 bases outside the gene matches. The CDR3 runs 18 residues. CDR1 and CDR2 (germline): SEHNR, FQNEAQ (reference sequence). The CDR3 region has the DNA TGTGCCAGCAGCCAAGTCAACCTCGGGACAGGGAAATTTACGGGGCAGTTCTTC. Protein product: CASSQVNLGTGKFTGQFF.

The V and J genes are TRBV6-5 and TRBJ1-1; TRBD1 matches at 8 bases. With V trimmed by 2 bases and J by 8 bases, 10 bases remained unmatched. CDR3 length equals 15 residues. The germline CDR1 and CDR2 sequences are MNHEY and SVGAGI. CDR3 DNA sequence: TGTGCCAGCAGTTACGGGGGGACAGGTCCGGGAGAAGCTTTCTTT. Its protein is CASSYGGTGPGEAFF.

The chain links TRBV9 to TRBJ1-3, with 9 bases matching TRBD1. The CDR3 is 17 residues long. The trim removed 0 bases at V and 1 base at J, leaving 5 bases unmatched. Looked up from germline, CDR1 is SGDLS and CDR2 is YYNGEE. CDR3 nucleotide sequence: TGTGCCAGCAGCGTAGTCCCGACAGGGGGATCTGGAAACACCATATATTTT. It encodes CASSVVPTGGSGNTIYF. Full variable domain (outside the CDR3, taken from reference TRBV9 and TRBJ1-3): DSGVTQTPKHLITATGQRVTLRCSPRSGDLSVYWYQQSLDQGLQFLIQYYNGEERAKGNILERFSAQQFPDLHSELNLSSLELGDSALYFCASSVVPTGGSGNTIYFGEGSWLTVV.

J is TRBJ1-1 and V is TRBV7-8; D is uncertain. Germline V lookup: CDR1 SGHVS, CDR2 FQNEAQ. CDR3 length: 14 amino acids. Trimming left V 0 bases short and J 6 bases short, with 11 bases between. This CDR3 is CASSLALGRAEAFF. CDR3 nucleotide sequence: TGTGCCAGCAGCTTAGCGTTGGGGAGGGCTGAAGCTTTCTTT.

This sequence joins TRBV5-1 and TRBJ2-3; no definite D call. Per the germline V gene, CDR1 is SGHRS and CDR2 is YFSETQ. The CDR3 totals 15 residues. The V end lost 0 bases, the J end lost 1 base, and 9 bases lay between the germline ends. CDR3 sequence reads: CASSLALSGTDTQYF. The CDR3 DNA follows: TGCGCCAGCAGCTTGGCCCTAAGTGGCACAGATACGCAGTATTTT.

V and J are TRBV6-5 and TRBJ1-4; D is ambiguous. This CDR3 region has 14 residues. The V gene's germline CDR1 is MNHEY and CDR2 SVGAGI. V lost 2 bases and J 5 bases, leaving 9 bases between the germline ends. CDR3 nucleotide sequence: TGTGCCAGCAGTTACCGACCGGCAAATGAAAAACTGTTTTTT. Translation gives CASSYRPANEKLFF.

The genes are TRBV10-3 and TRBJ2-1; TRBD2 agrees at 12 bases. The CDR3 is made up of 14 amino acids. The V and J ends lost 8 bases and 8 bases, in that order; junction bases with no gene match: 7. CDR1 ENHRY and CDR2 SYGVKD come from the germline V gene. The CDR3 DNA is TGTGCCATCGCTAGCGGGGGGGCCGCAGATGAGCAGTTCTTC. It translates to CAIASGGAADEQFF.

CDR3 amino acids: CATSDFRLLAKNIQYF. The CDR3 DNA reads TGTGCCACCAGTGATTTTAGACTACTAGCCAAAAACATTCAGTACTTC. The chain carries TRBV24-1 and TRBJ2-4, with a tentative D call TRBD2 (5 bases). CDR3 length: 16 amino acids. Trimming took 1 base from V and 0 from J, leaving 9 bases between them. CDR1 and CDR2 from the germline V gene are KGHDR and SFDVKD.

This chain uses TRBV2 with TRBJ1-5; D gene unclear. The germline V gene has CDR1 SNHLY and CDR2 FYNNEI. The CDR3 is made up of 13 amino acids. Trimming removed 4 bases at V and 4 bases at J, with 8 bases between. CDR3 coding DNA: TGTGCCAGCAGTGGTAGCCCAAATCAGCCCCAGCATTTT. This codes for CASSGSPNQPQHF. The variable domain in full, with the rest retrieved from reference TRBV2 and TRBJ1-5, is EPEVTQTPSHQVTQMGQEVILRCVPISNHLYFYWYRQILGQKVEFLVSFYNNEISEKSEIFDDQFSVERPDGSNFTLKIRSTKLEDSAMYFCASSGSPNQPQHFGDGTRLSIL.

The rearrangement links TRBV7-6 to TRBJ2-2; D gene uncertain. CDR3 length equals 14 residues. The V and J ends lost 2 bases and 2 bases respectively, with 6 bases between them. The V gene's germline CDR1 is SGHVS and CDR2 FNYEAQ. The DNA for the CDR3 is TGTGCCAGCAGCTTAAATAGTAACACCGGGGAGCTGTTTTTT. Amino acid sequence: CASSLNSNTGELFF. The full variable domain, with the rest looked up from reference TRBV7-6 and TRBJ2-2, is GAGVSQSPRYKVTKRGQDVALRCDPISGHVSLYWYRQALGQGPEFLTYFNYEAQQDKSGLPNDRFSAERPEGSISTLTIQRTEQRDSAMYRCASSLNSNTGELFFGEGSRLTVL.

The chain combines TRBV6-4 with TRBJ2-1; no definite D call. CDR3 length: 13 amino acids. Deletions cut 5 bases from V and 10 bases from J, with 15 bases between. Germline CDR1 is MRHNA and CDR2 is SNTAGT. DNA for the CDR3: TGTGCCAGCAGTAGGGTGACCGGAAACGAGCAGTTCTTC. It yields the protein CASSRVTGNEQFF.

The chain recombines TRBV7-2 with TRBJ1-3; no clear D. This CDR3 has 13 residues. Germline V gives CDR1 SGHTA, CDR2 FQGNSA. Trimming removed 1 base at V and 2 bases at J, with 3 bases between. The DNA of the CDR3 is TGTGCCAGCAGCTTAGGGACTGGAAACACCATATATTTT. Translation: CASSLGTGNTIYF.